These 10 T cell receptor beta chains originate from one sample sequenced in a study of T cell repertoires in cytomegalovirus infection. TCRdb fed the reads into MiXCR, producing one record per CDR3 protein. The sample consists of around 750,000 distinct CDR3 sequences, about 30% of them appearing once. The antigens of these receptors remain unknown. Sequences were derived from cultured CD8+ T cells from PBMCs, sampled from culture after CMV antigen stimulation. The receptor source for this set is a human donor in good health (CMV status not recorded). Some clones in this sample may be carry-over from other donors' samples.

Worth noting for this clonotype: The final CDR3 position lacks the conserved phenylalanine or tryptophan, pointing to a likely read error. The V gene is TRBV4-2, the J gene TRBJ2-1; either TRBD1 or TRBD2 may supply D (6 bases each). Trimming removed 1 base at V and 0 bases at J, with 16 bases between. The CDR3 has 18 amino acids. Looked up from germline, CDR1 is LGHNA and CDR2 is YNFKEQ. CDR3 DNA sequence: TGTGCCAGCAGCCAAGCCTGGGGGCTAGCGAACTCCTACAATGAGCAGTTCTGC. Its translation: CASSQAWGLANSYNEQFC.

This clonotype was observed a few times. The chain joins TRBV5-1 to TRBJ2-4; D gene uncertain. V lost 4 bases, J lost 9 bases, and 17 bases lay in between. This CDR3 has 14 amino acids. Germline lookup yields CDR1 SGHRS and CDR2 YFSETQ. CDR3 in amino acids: CASSVEKAHGIQYF. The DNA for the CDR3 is TGCGCCAGCAGCGTCGAAAAGGCCCACGGCATTCAGTACTTC.

CDR3 nucleotides: TGTGCTAGTGGTTTGCAGGGTGTTTTTAATTCACCCCTCCACTTT. Translated: CASGLQGVFNSPLHF. V usage is TRBV12-5 and J usage is TRBJ1-6, with D possibly being TRBD1 (5 bases). The CDR3 runs to 15 residues. Trimming took off 2 bases at V and 6 bases at J, with 11 bases between the two ends. Looked up from germline, CDR1 is LGHNT and CDR2 is FRNRAP.

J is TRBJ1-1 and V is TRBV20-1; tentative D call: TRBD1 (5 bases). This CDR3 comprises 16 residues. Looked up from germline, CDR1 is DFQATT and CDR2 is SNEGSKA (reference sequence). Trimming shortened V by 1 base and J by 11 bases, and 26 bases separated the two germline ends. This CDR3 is CSARAGEGRGKGFAFF. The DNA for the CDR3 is TGCAGTGCTAGAGCGGGAGAAGGTCGGGGGAAGGGGTTTGCTTTCTTT.

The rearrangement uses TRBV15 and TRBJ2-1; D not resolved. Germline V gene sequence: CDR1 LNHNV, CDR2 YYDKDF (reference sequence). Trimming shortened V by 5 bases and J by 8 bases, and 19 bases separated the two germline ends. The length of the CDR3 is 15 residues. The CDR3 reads CATSGRAPGGDEQFF. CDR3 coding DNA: TGTGCCACCAGCGGCCGGGCCCCAGGTGGGGATGAGCAGTTCTTC.

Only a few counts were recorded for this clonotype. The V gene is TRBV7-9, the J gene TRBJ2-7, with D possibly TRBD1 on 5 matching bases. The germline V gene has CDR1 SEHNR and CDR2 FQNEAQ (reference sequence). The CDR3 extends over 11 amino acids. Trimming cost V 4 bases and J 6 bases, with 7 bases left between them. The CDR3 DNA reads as TGTGCCAGCAGCTCTCAGGGCGAGCAGTACTTC. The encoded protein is CASSSQGEQYF.

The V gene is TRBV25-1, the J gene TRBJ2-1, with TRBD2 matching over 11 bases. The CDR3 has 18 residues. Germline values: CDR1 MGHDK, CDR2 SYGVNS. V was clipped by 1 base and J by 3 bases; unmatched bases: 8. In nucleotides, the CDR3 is TGTGCCAGCAGTGAATTGCTAGCGGGGGGACTGTTCTACAATGAGCAGTTCTTC. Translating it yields CASSELLAGGLFYNEQFF.

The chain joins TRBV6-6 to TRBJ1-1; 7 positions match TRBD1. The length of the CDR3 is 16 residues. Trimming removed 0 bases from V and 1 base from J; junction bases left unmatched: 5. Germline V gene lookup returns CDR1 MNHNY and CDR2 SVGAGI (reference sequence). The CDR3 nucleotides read TGTGCCAGCAGTTACTCTTCCTGGGACAGGAACACTGAAGCTTTCTTT. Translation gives CASSYSSWDRNTEAFF.

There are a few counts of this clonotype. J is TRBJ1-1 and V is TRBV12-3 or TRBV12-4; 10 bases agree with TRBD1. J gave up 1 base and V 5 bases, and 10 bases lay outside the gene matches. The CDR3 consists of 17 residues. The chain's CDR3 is CASSPDSWDRGNTEAFF. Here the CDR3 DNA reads TGTGCCAGCAGTCCCGATTCGTGGGACAGGGGGAACACTGAAGCTTTCTTT.

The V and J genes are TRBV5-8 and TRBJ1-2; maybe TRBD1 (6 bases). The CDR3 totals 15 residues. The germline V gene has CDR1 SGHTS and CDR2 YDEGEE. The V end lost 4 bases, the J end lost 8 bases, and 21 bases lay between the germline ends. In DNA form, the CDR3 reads TGTGCCAGCAGCCCCTTACCACAGGGCTACAGAGGCTACACCTTC. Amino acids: CASSPLPQGYRGYTF.